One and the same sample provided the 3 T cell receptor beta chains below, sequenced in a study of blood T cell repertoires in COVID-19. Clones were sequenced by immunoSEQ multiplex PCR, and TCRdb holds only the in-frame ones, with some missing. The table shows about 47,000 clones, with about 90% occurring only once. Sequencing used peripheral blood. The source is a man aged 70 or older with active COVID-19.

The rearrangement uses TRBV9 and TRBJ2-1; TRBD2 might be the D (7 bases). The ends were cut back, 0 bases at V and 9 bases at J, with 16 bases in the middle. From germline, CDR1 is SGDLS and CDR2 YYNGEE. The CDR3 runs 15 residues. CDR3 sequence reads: CASSVAGGSSAEQFF. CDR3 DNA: TGTGCCAGCAGCGTAGCGGGGGGCTCCTCGGCTGAGCAGTTCTTC.

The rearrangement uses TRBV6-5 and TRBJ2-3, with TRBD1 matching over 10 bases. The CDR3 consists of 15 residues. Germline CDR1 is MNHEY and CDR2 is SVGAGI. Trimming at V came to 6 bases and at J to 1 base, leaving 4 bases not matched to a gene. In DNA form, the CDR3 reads TGTGCCAGCAGCTGGGGGACAGGGGGCACAGATACGCAGTATTTT. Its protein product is CASSWGTGGTDTQYF.

This CDR3 is CAISGLYEQYF. DNA of the CDR3: TGTGCCATCAGTGGTCTCTACGAGCAGTACTTC. The J gene is TRBJ2-7, the V gene TRBV10-3; D is unresolved. V was cut by 4 bases and J by 3 bases, with 4 bases left in between. There are 11 residues in the CDR3. Germline values: CDR1 ENHRY, CDR2 SYGVKD.